These 29 T cell receptor beta chains originate from one sample sequenced in a study of blood T cell repertoires in COVID-19. Profiling relied on immunoSEQ multiplex PCR, and the TCRdb table lists in-frame clones only, not all of them. The data contain about 120,000 clones, 70% to 80% of them singletons. What was sequenced was peripheral blood. The receptor source for this set is a man aged 65-85 years with acute or convalescent COVID-19.

J is TRBJ2-1 and V is TRBV5-1; perhaps TRBD1 as D (7 bases). Between the trimmed V and J ends, which lost 4 bases and 0 bases, there was a span of 14 bases. The CDR3 has 16 residues. The V gene's germline CDR1 is SGHRS and CDR2 YFSETQ. This chain's CDR3 is CASSAGQPSSYNEQFF. CDR3 in DNA: TGCGCCAGCAGCGCGGGACAGCCCAGCTCCTACAATGAGCAGTTCTTC.

This clone was picked up a small number of times. The chain's CDR3 is CASSSAGVYGYTF. CDR3 DNA sequence: TGTGCCAGCAGTTCCGCAGGGGTATATGGCTACACCTTC. The genes are TRBV28 and TRBJ1-2; tentatively, D is TRBD1 (6 bases). CDR1 MDHEN and CDR2 SYDVKM come from the germline V gene. The CDR3 consists of 13 residues. V was clipped by 4 bases and J by 5 bases, with 11 bases between them.

The chain has TRBV7-6 and TRBJ2-3, with 16 bases lining up with TRBD2. The CDR3 extends over 19 amino acids. V was pared by 5 bases and J by 8 bases, with 16 bases of the junction left unmatched. Germline-derived CDR1 and CDR2 are SGHVS and FNYEAQ. The CDR3 DNA reads TGTGCCAGCAGCCTCACCGGGACTAGCGGGGGGGCAACCACGGGTACGCAGTATTTT. Translation: CASSLTGTSGGATTGTQYF.

J is TRBJ1-1 and V is TRBV21-1; TRBD1, the table's D call, lacks a check against the DNA. TRBV21-1 is a documented pseudogene. The CDR3 is made up of 14 amino acids. CDR3 nucleotides: TGTGCCAGCAGCAAGGGACAGGTGGGGACTGAAGCTTTCTTT. Translating it yields CASSKGQVGTEAFF.

V is TRBV5-6 and J is TRBJ1-3, with D unclear. Trimming stripped 3 bases from V and 0 bases from J, with 4 bases between. This CDR3 comprises 13 residues. Germline V gene lookup returns CDR1 SGHDT and CDR2 YYEEEE. The CDR3 sequence: CASSSLSGNTIYF. Written as DNA, the CDR3 is TGTGCCAGCAGCTCACTCTCTGGAAACACCATATATTTT.

The genes are TRBV2 and TRBJ1-3, with D perhaps TRBD1 (6 bases). The CDR3 runs to 14 residues. CDR1 and CDR2 from the germline V gene are SNHLY and FYNNEI. V lost 0 bases to trimming and J lost 7 bases, with 10 bases between them. In nucleotides, the CDR3 is TGTGCCAGCAGTGAAGCGCTTCAGGGGAACACCATATATTTT. Translation gives CASSEALQGNTIYF.

J is TRBJ2-7 and V is TRBV5-1, with TRBD2 matching over 10 bases. V lost 0 bases, J lost 2 bases, and 14 bases stayed unmatched. Germline lookup yields CDR1 SGHRS and CDR2 YFSETQ. The CDR3 consists of 19 residues. This CDR3 reads CASSLVGTSATRETYEQYF. The CDR3 DNA reads TGCGCCAGCAGCTTGGTGGGGACTAGCGCGACACGCGAAACCTACGAGCAGTACTTC.

The chain recombines TRBV3-1 (or the pseudogene TRBV3-2) with TRBJ2-1; 8 positions match TRBD2. The CDR3 is made up of 15 amino acids. Germline-derived CDR1 and CDR2 are LGHDT and YNNKEL (reference sequence). The ends lost 3 bases at V and 2 bases at J; junction bases unmatched: 3. The DNA of the CDR3 is TGTGCCAGCAGCCAGACTAGCGTTGCCTACAATGAGCAGTTCTTC. Amino acids: CASSQTSVAYNEQFF.

The chain uses TRBV15 and TRBJ1-3; 7 bases line up with TRBD1. With V trimmed by 0 bases and J by 3 bases, 8 bases remained unmatched. CDR1 and CDR2 from the germline V gene are LNHNV and YYDKDF (reference sequence). This CDR3 is built from 17 residues. The CDR3 sequence: CATSREIRQGVGNTIYF. The DNA for the CDR3 is TGTGCCACCAGCAGAGAAATCCGGCAGGGGGTTGGAAACACCATATATTTT. The entire variable domain, with the rest obtained from reference TRBV15 and TRBJ1-3, is as follows: DAMVIQNPRYQVTQFGKPVTLSCSQTLNHNVMYWYQQKSSQAPKLLFHYYDKDFNNEADTPDNFQSRRPNTSFCFLDIRSPGLGDTAMYLCATSREIRQGVGNTIYFGEGSWLTVV.

The chain employs TRBV19 and TRBJ2-3; D might be TRBD2 (5 bases). CDR3 length: 14 residues. V was shortened by 3 bases and J by 5 bases, with 12 bases between the two germline ends. Germline values: CDR1 LNHDA, CDR2 SQIVND (reference sequence). CDR3 sequence: CASSIPPGRDTQYF. In DNA, the CDR3 is TGTGCCAGTAGTATCCCCCCGGGAAGAGATACGCAGTATTTT.

The chain carries TRBV5-1 and TRBJ2-1; 9 bases align to TRBD1. CDR3 length: 15 amino acids. The ends lost 7 bases at V and 8 bases at J; junction bases unmatched: 13. Germline values: CDR1 SGHRS, CDR2 YFSETQ. The CDR3 nucleotides read TGCGCCAGCCTACTAATGACAGGGGGTGATGATGAGCAGTTCTTC. It yields the protein CASLLMTGGDDEQFF. The whole variable domain, filled in from reference TRBV5-1 and TRBJ2-1, reads KAGVTQTPRYLIKTRGQQVTLSCSPISGHRSVSWYQQTPGQGLQFLFEYFSETQRNKGNFPGRFSGRQFSNSRSEMNVSTLELGDSALYLCASLLMTGGDDEQFFGPGTRLTVL.

This sequence joins TRBV21-1 and TRBJ2-7; no check of the table's D call, TRBD1, against the DNA was made. TRBV21-1 is termed a pseudogene. CDR3 size: 14 residues. The CDR3 reads CASRRDSSSYEQYF. The CDR3, as DNA: TGTGCCAGCAGGAGGGACAGCAGCTCCTACGAGCAGTACTTC.

This clone was detected a few times. V and J are TRBV5-4 and TRBJ2-7; D ambiguous. The CDR3 spans 14 residues. Trimming pared 0 bases from V and 5 bases from J, leaving 12 bases between. Germline lookup yields CDR1 SGHNT and CDR2 YYREEE (reference sequence). The CDR3 nucleotides are TGTGCCAGCAGCTTGGACCAAGTGAGCCACGAGCAGTACTTC. Translated, it gives CASSLDQVSHEQYF.

The V and J genes are TRBV6-2 or TRBV6-3 and TRBJ2-4, with 7 positions matching TRBD1. Germline assignment: CDR1 MNHEY and CDR2 SVGEGT. V was pared by 0 bases and J by 0 bases, with 14 bases of the junction left unmatched. CDR3 size: 20 residues. The CDR3 is CASSYSLGRGWILAKNIQYF. CDR3 nucleotide sequence: TGTGCCAGCAGTTACTCGTTGGGCAGGGGGTGGATTTTAGCCAAAAACATTCAGTACTTC.

The chain links TRBV6-6 to TRBJ2-7; the D gene is possibly TRBD1 (6 bases). This CDR3 has 15 amino acids. Germline-derived CDR1 and CDR2 are MNHNY and SVGAGI (reference sequence). V was trimmed by 2 bases and J by 0 bases, leaving 11 bases between them. For the CDR3, the DNA is TGTGCCAGCAGTTACCTCGGACAGCTCTCCTACGAGCAGTACTTC. As protein: CASSYLGQLSYEQYF.

The V and J genes are TRBV12-3 or TRBV12-4 and TRBJ2-4; D perhaps matches TRBD1 (5 bases). CDR3 length: 13 residues. Trimming took off 3 bases at V and 7 bases at J, with 10 bases between the two ends. The CDR3 region is CASSFQGANIQYF. The DNA of the CDR3 is TGTGCCAGCAGTTTTCAGGGCGCGAACATTCAGTACTTC.

The chain joins TRBV11-1 to TRBJ1-5; unclear D gene. Germline CDR1 is SGHAT and CDR2 is FQDESV (reference sequence). This CDR3 is built from 13 residues. With 2 bases removed from V and 4 bases from J, the gap between germline ends came to 6 bases. The CDR3 region is CASSLTENQPQHF. In DNA, the CDR3 is TGTGCCAGCAGCTTAACAGAGAATCAGCCCCAGCATTTT.

The chain links TRBV6-5 to TRBJ2-1; the match to TRBD2 covers 13 bases. This CDR3 contains 15 residues. J lost 7 bases, V lost 4 bases, and 4 bases had no gene match. Germline lookup yields CDR1 MNHEY and CDR2 SVGAGI. As DNA, the CDR3 is TGTGCCAGCAGTTTCACGGGACTAGCGGGGAATGAGCAGTTCTTC. Translating gives CASSFTGLAGNEQFF.

The J gene is TRBJ2-3, the V gene TRBV21-1; TRBD1 is the table's D call and was not checked against the DNA. TRBV21-1 represents a pseudogene. The CDR3 has 17 amino acids. DNA of the CDR3: TGTGCCAGCAGCAAAGTGATCGAACAGGGGATAACAGATACGCAGTATTTT. This sequence encodes CASSKVIEQGITDTQYF.

This chain joins TRBV5-1 and TRBJ1-5; D gene uncertain. The CDR3 is 13 residues long. Germline CDR1 and CDR2: SGHRS and YFSETQ. V gave up 2 bases and J gave up 4 bases, with 7 bases separating them. In DNA form, the CDR3 reads TGCGCCAGCAGCTTTGACTCAAATCAGCCCCAGCATTTT. As protein: CASSFDSNQPQHF. The complete variable domain, with remaining parts taken from reference TRBV5-1 and TRBJ1-5, reads KAGVTQTPRYLIKTRGQQVTLSCSPISGHRSVSWYQQTPGQGLQFLFEYFSETQRNKGNFPGRFSGRQFSNSRSEMNVSTLELGDSALYLCASSFDSNQPQHFGDGTRLSIL.

The chain joins TRBV27 to TRBJ2-3; D not resolved. The CDR3 is 15 amino acids. Trimming took 1 base from V and 0 from J, leaving 8 bases between them. Germline CDR1 is MNHEY and CDR2 is SMNVEV (reference sequence). The CDR3 loop is CASSLWASSTDTQYF. Here the CDR3 DNA reads TGTGCCAGCAGTTTATGGGCCTCTAGCACAGATACGCAGTATTTT.

This chain uses TRBV12-3 or TRBV12-4 with TRBJ2-7, with a possible D match to TRBD1 (6 bases). The CDR3 has 13 residues. V lost 6 bases and J 1 base, leaving 10 bases between the germline ends. The CDR3 sequence: CASSPDRSYEQYF. CDR3 in DNA: TGTGCCAGCAGCCCCGACAGGTCCTACGAGCAGTACTTC.

This clone showed up just a few times. The gene calls are TRBV7-2 and TRBJ1-6, with D tentatively TRBD1 (6 bases). Germline V lookup: CDR1 SGHTA, CDR2 FQGNSA. V was cut by 2 bases and J by 10 bases, with 18 bases left in between. This CDR3 contains 16 residues. In nucleotides, the CDR3 is TGTGCCAGCAGCTTATTTACAGGGCAATTAGGATCACCCCTCCACTTT. This translates into CASSLFTGQLGSPLHF. Together with reference TRBV7-2 and TRBJ1-6, the CDR3 gives the full variable domain: GAGVSQSPSNKVTEKGKDVELRCDPISGHTALYWYRQSLGQGLEFLIYFQGNSAPDKSGLPSDRFSAERTGGSVSTLTIQRTQQEDSAVYLCASSLFTGQLGSPLHFGNGTRLTVT.

Only one count was recorded for this clone. The genes are TRBV5-1 and TRBJ1-1, with D unresolved. CDR1 and CDR2 from the germline V gene are SGHRS and YFSETQ. V lost 4 bases, J lost 0 bases, and 7 bases lay in between. There are 13 residues in the CDR3. The CDR3 reads CASSAGLNTEAFF. The CDR3 nucleotides are TGCGCCAGCAGCGCGGGATTGAACACTGAAGCTTTCTTT.

This chain joins TRBV7-7 and TRBJ2-5; 15 bases are shared with TRBD2. This CDR3 is 16 amino acids long. Germline values: CDR1 SSHAT, CDR2 FNYEAQ (reference sequence). V lost 5 bases, J lost 4 bases, and 5 bases stayed unmatched. The CDR3 region has the DNA TGTGCCAGCAGCGGGGGGACTAGCGGGAGGACAGAGACCCAGTACTTC. This sequence encodes CASSGGTSGRTETQYF. The full variable domain, in which reference TRBV7-7 and TRBJ2-5 provide the parts outside the CDR3, is GAGVSQSPRYKVTKRGQDVTLRCDPISSHATLYWYQQALGQGPEFLTYFNYEAQPDKSGLPSDRFSAERPEGSISTLTIQRTEQRDSAMYRCASSGGTSGRTETQYFGPGTRLLVL.

This clone was seen more than once but under ten times. The J gene is TRBJ2-7, the V gene TRBV27; weak D call: TRBD1 (6 bases). Germline V lookup: CDR1 MNHEY, CDR2 SMNVEV (reference sequence). The CDR3 contains 12 residues. Trimming cost V 1 base and J 5 bases, with 6 bases left between them. CDR3 bases: TGTGCCAGCAGTTTATGGGGGCACGAGCAGTACTTC. It codes for CASSLWGHEQYF.

The rearrangement links TRBV6-5 to TRBJ2-7; maybe TRBD2 (5 bases). The ends were cut back, 6 bases at V and 0 bases at J, with 6 bases in the middle. CDR1 and CDR2 (germline): MNHEY, SVGAGI. The CDR3 length is 12 residues. CDR3 in DNA: TGTGCCAGCAGCGGGAACTCCTACGAGCAGTACTTC. Amino acid sequence: CASSGNSYEQYF.

This clone came up many times. The chain is built from TRBV2 and TRBJ1-1; TRBD1 aligns across 9 bases. From germline, CDR1 is SNHLY and CDR2 FYNNEI. The J segment lost 7 bases and the V segment lost 0 bases, leaving 6 bases of the junction unmatched. CDR3 length: 15 amino acids. Here the CDR3 reads CASSEASGTGIEAFF. The CDR3 DNA is TGTGCCAGCAGTGAAGCGTCTGGGACAGGGATTGAAGCTTTCTTT.

This clone has only a few counts. The V call is TRBV7-9, the J call TRBJ1-6; tentatively, D is TRBD1 (5 bases). The V end lost 3 bases, the J end lost 4 bases, and 10 bases lay between the germline ends. CDR1 and CDR2 (germline): SEHNR, FQNEAQ (reference sequence). The CDR3 consists of 15 residues. CDR3 protein: CASSLGLHYNSPLHF. For the CDR3, the DNA is TGTGCCAGCAGCTTGGGACTCCATTATAATTCACCCCTCCACTTT.